This T cell receptor beta chain came from a study of OX40 agonist ivuxolimab in advanced cancers. Looking at the study overall: One patient with hepatocellular carcinoma and two with cutaneous melanoma, three in all, had partial responses.

Peripheral blood came from all dose cohorts at three timepoints. Profiling relied on immunoSEQ multiplex PCR, and the TCRdb table lists in-frame clones only, not all of them. The sample yields tens of thousands of clones, roughly nine tenths seen once. This receptor was obtained from an adult with an advanced solid tumor such as melanoma, head and neck, liver or kidney cancer. This specimen consisted of CD4+ or CD8+ T cells sorted from blood, obtained in a trial of the OX40 agonist ivuxolimab.

The CDR3 region is CASRRGRTNYEQYF. The CDR3, as DNA: TGTGCCAGCAGGAGGGGCAGGACTAACTACGAGCAGTACTTC. The chain combines TRBV2 with TRBJ2-7, with D tentatively TRBD2 (6 bases). Germline V gene data show CDR1 as SNHLY and CDR2 as FYNNEI. CDR3 length: 14 amino acids. Trimming removed 6 bases from V and 3 bases from J, with 15 bases in between.